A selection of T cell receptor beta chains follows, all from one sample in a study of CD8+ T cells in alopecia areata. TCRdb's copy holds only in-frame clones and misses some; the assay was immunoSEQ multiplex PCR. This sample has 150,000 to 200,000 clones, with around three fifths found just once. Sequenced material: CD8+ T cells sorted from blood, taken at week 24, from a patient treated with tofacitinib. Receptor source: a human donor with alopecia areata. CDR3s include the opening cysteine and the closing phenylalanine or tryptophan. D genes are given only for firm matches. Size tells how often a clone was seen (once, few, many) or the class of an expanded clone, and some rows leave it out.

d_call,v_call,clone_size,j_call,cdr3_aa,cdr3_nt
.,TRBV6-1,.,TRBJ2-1,CASTLHAKPYNEQFF,TGTGCCAGCACCCTGCACGCAAAGCCCTACAATGAGCAGTTCTTC
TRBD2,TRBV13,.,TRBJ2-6,CASSKGTARGSGANVLTF,TGTGCCAGCAGCAAAGGGACCGCGCGGGGGTCTGGGGCCAACGTCCTGACTTTC
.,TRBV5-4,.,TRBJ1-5,CASSSPSSDSAYSNQPQHF,TGTGCCAGCAGCTCCCCCAGTAGCGACAGTGCCTATAGCAATCAGCCCCAGCATTTT
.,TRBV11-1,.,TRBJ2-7,CASSLEGHYEQYF,TGTGCCAGCAGCTTGGAGGGACACTACGAGCAGTACTTC
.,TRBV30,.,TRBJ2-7,CAWGDRLGYEQYF,TGTGCCTGGGGAGACAGGTTGGGCTACGAGCAGTACTTC
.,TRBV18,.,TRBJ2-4,CASSPGVGGGNIQYF,TGTGCCAGCTCACCGGGTGTCGGGGGCGGAAACATTCAGTACTTC
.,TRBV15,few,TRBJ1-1,CATSGGSHTEAFF,TGTGCCACCAGCGGCGGTAGTCACACTGAAGCTTTCTTT
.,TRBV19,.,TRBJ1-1,CASSIDLRAGTNTEAFF,TGTGCCAGTAGTATAGATCTGAGGGCAGGGACGAACACTGAAGCTTTCTTT
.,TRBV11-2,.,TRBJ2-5,CASSLILGQETQYF,TGTGCCAGCAGCTTAATTCTGGGCCAAGAGACCCAGTACTTC
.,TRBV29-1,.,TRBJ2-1,CSARVKGEYNEQFF,TGCAGCGCTAGGGTCAAGGGAGAATACAATGAGCAGTTCTTC
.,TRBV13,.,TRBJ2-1,CASSFGGGGYEQFF,TGTGCCAGCAGCTTCGGTGGGGGCGGTTATGAGCAGTTCTTC
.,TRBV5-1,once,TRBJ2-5,CASSLGDSTQYF,TGCGCCAGCAGCTTGGGAGATTCAACCCAGTACTTC
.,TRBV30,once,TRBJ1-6,CAWSVGANSPLHF,TGTGCCTGGAGTGTCGGGGCCAATTCACCCCTCCACTTT
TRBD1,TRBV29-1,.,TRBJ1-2,CSVPIQGLEGYTF,TGCAGCGTGCCGATACAGGGGCTGGAGGGCTACACCTTC
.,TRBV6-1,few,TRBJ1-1,CASKKAELNTEAFF,TGTGCCAGCAAGAAGGCGGAATTGAACACTGAAGCTTTCTTT
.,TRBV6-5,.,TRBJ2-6,CASSPGIAGANVLTF,TGTGCCAGCAGTCCAGGTATAGCTGGGGCCAACGTCCTGACTTTC
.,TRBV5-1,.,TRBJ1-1,CASSKWGPMNTEAFF,TGCGCCAGCAGCAAGTGGGGGCCCATGAACACTGAAGCTTTCTTT
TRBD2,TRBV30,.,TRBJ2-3,CAWESGGAGTDTQYF,TGTGCCTGGGAAAGCGGGGGGGCCGGGACAGATACGCAGTATTTT
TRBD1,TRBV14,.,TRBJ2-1,CASSREQGISYNEQFF,TGTGCCAGCAGCCGTGAACAGGGGATCTCCTACAATGAGCAGTTCTTC
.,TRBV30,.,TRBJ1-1,CAWSVGKNTEAFF,TGTGCCTGGAGTGTCGGCAAGAACACTGAAGCTTTCTTT
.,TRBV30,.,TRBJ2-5,CAWNLRDLHPETQYF,TGTGCCTGGAACCTCCGGGACTTACATCCGGAGACCCAGTACTTC
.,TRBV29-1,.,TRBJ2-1,CSVERVELSRGSYNEQFF,TGCAGCGTTGAACGGGTAGAATTGTCCAGGGGCTCCTACAATGAGCAGTTCTTC
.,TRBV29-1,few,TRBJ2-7,CSVEGGPSGTYEQYF,TGCAGCGTTGAAGGGGGGCCCTCAGGCACCTACGAGCAGTACTTC
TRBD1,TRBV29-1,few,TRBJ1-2,CSVDGDRGYGYTF,TGCAGCGTTGACGGCGACAGGGGGTATGGCTACACCTTC
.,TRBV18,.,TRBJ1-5,CASSQGSSNQPQHF,TGTGCCAGCTCACAAGGATCTAGCAATCAGCCCCAGCATTTT
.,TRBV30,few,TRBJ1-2,CAWSGSRENGYTF,TGTGCCTGGAGTGGTAGTAGGGAGAATGGCTACACCTTC
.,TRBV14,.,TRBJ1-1,CASSRYKNTEAFF,TGTGCCAGCAGCCGTTACAAGAACACTGAAGCTTTCTTT
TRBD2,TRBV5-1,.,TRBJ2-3,CASSLGRGADTQYF,TGCGCCAGCAGCTTGGGCCGGGGGGCAGATACGCAGTATTTT
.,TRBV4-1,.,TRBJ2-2,CASSHAGGNTGELFF,TGCGCCAGCAGTCATGCCGGCGGCAACACCGGGGAGCTGTTTTTT
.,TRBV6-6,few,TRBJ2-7,CASSYLGRGPYEQYF,TGTGCCAGCAGTTACTTAGGTCGGGGGCCCTACGAGCAGTACTTC
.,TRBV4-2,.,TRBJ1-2,CASSPSRGSNYGYTF,TGTGCCAGCAGCCCTTCCCGGGGATCGAACTATGGCTACACCTTC
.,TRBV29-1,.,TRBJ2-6,CSVRTAPGANVLTF,TGCAGCGTCAGGACAGCTCCTGGGGCCAACGTCCTGACTTTC
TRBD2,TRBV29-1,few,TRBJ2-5,CSVERGVVETQYF,TGCAGCGTTGAACGGGGGGTTGTAGAGACCCAGTACTTC
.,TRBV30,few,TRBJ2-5,CAWSLDQETQYF,TGTGCCTGGAGTCTGGATCAAGAGACCCAGTACTTC
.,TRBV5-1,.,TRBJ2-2,CASSLAGVRQGKTGELFF,TGCGCCAGCAGCTTGGCCGGGGTCCGGCAGGGAAAGACCGGGGAGCTGTTTTTT